This TCR beta chain was profiled in a study of shared clonotypes between healthy human individuals. On the study more broadly: Each donor's CD8 memory used one plate, CD8 naive two, each CD4 subset three.

V lost 4 bases and J lost 0, with 16 bases in between. The CDR3 spans 17 residues. Germline CDR1 KGHSH, CDR2 LQKENI. Comment on this clone: Its specificity is not known.

All the donors were Caucasian adults who lived in Nashville, Tennessee. Deep was the level at which the assay was run. Produced via immunoSEQ multiplex PCR; TCRdb's table is partial and in-frame only. The sample lists around 700,000 clones, approximately 73% occurring once. Whole-study results and caveats: Measured sharing among donors was expected to vary with sequencing depth.

The V and J genes are TRBV18 and TRBJ1-5, with D tentatively TRBD1 (6 bases). The sequenced sample was memory CD4+ T cells sorted from blood. Subset of the sample: CD45RA-negative fraction. This clonotype was obtained from a woman aged 25 to 45 in good health. CDR3 sequence reads: CASSRGGTSLSNQPQHF. CDR3 nucleotide sequence: TGTGCCAGCTCACGGGGTGGGACATCCCTTAGCAATCAGCCCCAGCATTTT. Full variable domain (rest looked up from reference TRBV18 and TRBJ1-5): NAGVMQNPRHLVRRRGQEARLRCSPMKGHSHVYWYRQLPEEGLKFMVYLQKENIIDESGMPKERFSAEFPKEGPSILRIQQVVRGDSAAYFCASSRGGTSLSNQPQHFGDGTRLSIL.